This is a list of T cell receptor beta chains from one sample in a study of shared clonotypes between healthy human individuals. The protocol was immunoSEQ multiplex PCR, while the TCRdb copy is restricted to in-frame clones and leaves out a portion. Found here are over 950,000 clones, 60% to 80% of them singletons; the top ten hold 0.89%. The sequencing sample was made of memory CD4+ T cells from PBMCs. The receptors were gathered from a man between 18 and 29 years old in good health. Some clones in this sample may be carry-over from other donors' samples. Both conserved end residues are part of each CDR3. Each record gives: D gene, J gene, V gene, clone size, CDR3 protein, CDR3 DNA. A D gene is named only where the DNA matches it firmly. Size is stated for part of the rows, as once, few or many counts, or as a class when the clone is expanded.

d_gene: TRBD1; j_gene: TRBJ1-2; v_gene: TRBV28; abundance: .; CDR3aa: CASSPQGAYGYTF; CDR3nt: TGTGCCAGCAGTCCACAGGGGGCATACGGCTACACCTTC
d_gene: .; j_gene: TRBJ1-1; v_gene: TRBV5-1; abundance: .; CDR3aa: CASSEPDRMNTEAFF; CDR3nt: TGCGCCAGCAGCGAGCCCGACAGGATGAACACTGAAGCTTTCTTT
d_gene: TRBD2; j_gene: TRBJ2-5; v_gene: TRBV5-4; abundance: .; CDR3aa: CASSPAGMLREGTQYF; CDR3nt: TGTGCCAGCAGCCCCGCCGGGATGTTGAGGGAGGGGACCCAGTACTTC
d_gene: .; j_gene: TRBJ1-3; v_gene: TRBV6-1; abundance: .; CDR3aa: CASTPGPGNTIYF; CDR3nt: TGTGCCAGCACCCCGGGACCTGGAAACACCATATATTTT
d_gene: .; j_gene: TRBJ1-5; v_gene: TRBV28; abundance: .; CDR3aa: CASSQGGQPQHF; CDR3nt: TGTGCCAGCAGCCAAGGGGGTCAGCCCCAGCATTTT
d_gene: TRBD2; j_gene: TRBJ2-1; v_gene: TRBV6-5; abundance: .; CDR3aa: CASSYSPGGPYEQFF; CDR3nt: TGTGCCAGCAGTTACTCGCCGGGAGGGCCCTATGAGCAGTTCTTC
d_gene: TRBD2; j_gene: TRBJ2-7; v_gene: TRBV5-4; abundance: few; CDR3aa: CASSRGLAGGTTYEQYF; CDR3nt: TGTGCCAGCAGCAGAGGACTAGCGGGAGGTACAACCTACGAGCAGTACTTC
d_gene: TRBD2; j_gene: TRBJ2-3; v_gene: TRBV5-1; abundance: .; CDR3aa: CASSLVRGSLNTQYF; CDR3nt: TGCGCCAGCAGCTTGGTTCGCGGGAGTTTGAATACGCAGTATTTT
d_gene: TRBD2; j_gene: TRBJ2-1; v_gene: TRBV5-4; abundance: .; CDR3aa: CASSWDYKNNEQFF; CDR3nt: TGTGCCAGCAGCTGGGACTACAAAAACAATGAGCAGTTCTTC
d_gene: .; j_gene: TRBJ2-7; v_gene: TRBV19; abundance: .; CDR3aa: CASGGTEPYEQYF; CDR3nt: TGTGCCAGTGGGGGGACGGAACCCTACGAGCAGTACTTC
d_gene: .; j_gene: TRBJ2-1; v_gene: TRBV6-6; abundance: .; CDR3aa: CASRQDPTVNEQFF; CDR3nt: TGTGCCAGCAGGCAGGACCCGACGGTGAATGAGCAGTTCTTC
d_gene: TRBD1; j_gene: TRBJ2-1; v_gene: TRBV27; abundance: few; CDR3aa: CASRQGVHNEQFF; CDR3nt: TGTGCCAGCAGGCAGGGGGTCCACAATGAGCAGTTCTTC
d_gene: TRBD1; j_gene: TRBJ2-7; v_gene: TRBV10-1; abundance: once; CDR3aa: CASRSPGQGPHEQYF; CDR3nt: TGCGCCAGCAGGAGCCCGGGACAGGGGCCCCACGAGCAGTACTTC
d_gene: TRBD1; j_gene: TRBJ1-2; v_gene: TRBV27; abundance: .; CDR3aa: CASSPGQGVFGYTF; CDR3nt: TGTGCCAGCAGTCCGGGACAGGGAGTTTTTGGCTACACCTTC
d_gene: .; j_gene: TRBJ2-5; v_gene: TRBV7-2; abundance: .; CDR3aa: CASSLAGVTETQYF; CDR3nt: TGTGCCAGCAGCTTAGCGGGAGTGACGGAGACCCAGTACTTC
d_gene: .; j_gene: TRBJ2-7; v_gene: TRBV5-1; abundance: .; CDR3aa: CASSLVEGALREQYF; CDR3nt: TGCGCCAGCAGCTTGGTGGAGGGAGCACTACGCGAGCAGTACTTC
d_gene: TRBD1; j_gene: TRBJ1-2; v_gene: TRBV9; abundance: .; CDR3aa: CASSGSGQGGNYGYTF; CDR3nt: TGTGCCAGCAGTGGATCGGGACAGGGGGGCAACTATGGCTACACCTTC
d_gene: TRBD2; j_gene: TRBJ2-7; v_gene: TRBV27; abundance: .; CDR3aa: CASSAGGALGYEQYF; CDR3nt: TGTGCCAGCAGCGCGGGGGGGGCTCTGGGATACGAGCAGTACTTC
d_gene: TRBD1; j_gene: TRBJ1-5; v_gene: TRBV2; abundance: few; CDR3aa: CASRPTGVQPQHF; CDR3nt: TGTGCCAGCAGGCCGACAGGGGTCCAGCCCCAGCATTTT
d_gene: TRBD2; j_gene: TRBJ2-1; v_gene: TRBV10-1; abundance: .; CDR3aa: CASSEAIKRETVNEQFF; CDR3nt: TGCGCCAGCAGTGAGGCCATCAAGCGGGAGACGGTCAATGAGCAGTTCTTC
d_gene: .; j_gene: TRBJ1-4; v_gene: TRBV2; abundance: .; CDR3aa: CASSGIEGTWGEKLFF; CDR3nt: TGTGCCAGCAGTGGGATTGAGGGGACATGGGGTGAAAAACTGTTTTTT
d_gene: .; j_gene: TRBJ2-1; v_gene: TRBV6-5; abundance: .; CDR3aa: CASSYSGQYNEQFF; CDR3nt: TGTGCCAGCAGTTACTCTGGGCAGTACAATGAGCAGTTCTTC
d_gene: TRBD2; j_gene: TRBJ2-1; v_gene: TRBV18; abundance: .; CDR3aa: CASSPFGTSGNEQFF; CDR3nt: TGTGCCAGCTCACCTTTCGGGACTAGCGGAAATGAGCAGTTCTTC
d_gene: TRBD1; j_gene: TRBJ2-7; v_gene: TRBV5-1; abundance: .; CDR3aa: CASSGQGATYEQYF; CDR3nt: TGCGCCAGCAGCGGACAGGGTGCCACCTACGAGCAGTACTTC
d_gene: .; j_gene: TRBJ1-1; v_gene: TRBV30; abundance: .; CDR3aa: CAWSFGGHTEAFF; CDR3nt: TGTGCCTGGAGTTTCGGGGGGCACACTGAAGCTTTCTTT
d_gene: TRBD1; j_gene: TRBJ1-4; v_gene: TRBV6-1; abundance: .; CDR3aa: CAGGGTGRLQLFF; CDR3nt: TGTGCCGGCGGGGGGACAGGGCGGCTGCAACTGTTTTTT
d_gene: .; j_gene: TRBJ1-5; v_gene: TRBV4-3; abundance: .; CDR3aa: CASSQDGYQPQHF; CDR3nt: TGCGCCAGCAGCCAAGACGGGTATCAGCCCCAGCATTTT
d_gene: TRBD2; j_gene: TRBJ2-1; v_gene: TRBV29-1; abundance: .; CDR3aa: CSVMGLAGGEQFF; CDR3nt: TGCAGCGTTATGGGACTAGCGGGAGGTGAGCAGTTCTTC
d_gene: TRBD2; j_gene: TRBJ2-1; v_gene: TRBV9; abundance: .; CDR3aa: CASSADLAGGLREQFF; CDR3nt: TGTGCCAGCAGCGCGGACTTGGCGGGAGGGCTTCGTGAGCAGTTCTTC
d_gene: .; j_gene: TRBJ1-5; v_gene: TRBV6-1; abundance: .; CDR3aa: CASRQENQPQHF; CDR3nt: TGTGCCAGCAGGCAGGAGAATCAGCCCCAGCATTTT
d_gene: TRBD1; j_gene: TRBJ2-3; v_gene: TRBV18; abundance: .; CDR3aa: CASSQQGAADTQYF; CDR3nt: TGTGCCAGCTCACAACAGGGGGCCGCAGATACGCAGTATTTT
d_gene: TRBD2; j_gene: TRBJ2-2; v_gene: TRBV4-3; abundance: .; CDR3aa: CASSQGGTSGTGELFF; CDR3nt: TGCGCCAGCAGCCAAGGAGGGACTAGCGGCACCGGGGAGCTGTTTTTT
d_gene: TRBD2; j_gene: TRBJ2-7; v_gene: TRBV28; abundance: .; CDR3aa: CASSYLGLAGGEQYF; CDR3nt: TGTGCCAGCAGTTATTTGGGACTAGCGGGAGGCGAGCAGTACTTC
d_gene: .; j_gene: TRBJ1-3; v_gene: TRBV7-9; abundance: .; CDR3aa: CASSLRWPGNTIYF; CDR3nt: TGTGCCAGCAGCTTAAGGTGGCCTGGAAACACCATATATTTT
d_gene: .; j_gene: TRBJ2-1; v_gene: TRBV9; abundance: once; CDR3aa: CASSVGYEQFF; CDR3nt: TGTGCCAGCAGCGTAGGCTATGAGCAGTTCTTC
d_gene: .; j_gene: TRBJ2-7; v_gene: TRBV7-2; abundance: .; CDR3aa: CASSLGMGGAQSLYF; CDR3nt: TGTGCCAGCAGCTTAGGGATGGGCGGGGCCCAGTCACTGTACTTC
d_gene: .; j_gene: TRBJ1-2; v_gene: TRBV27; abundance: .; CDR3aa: CASSFRANYGYTF; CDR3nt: TGTGCCAGCAGTTTCCGGGCGAACTATGGCTACACCTTC
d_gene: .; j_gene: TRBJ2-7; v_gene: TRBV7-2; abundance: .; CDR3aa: CASSLERDTEQYF; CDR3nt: TGTGCCAGCAGCTTAGAAAGGGACACCGAGCAGTACTTC
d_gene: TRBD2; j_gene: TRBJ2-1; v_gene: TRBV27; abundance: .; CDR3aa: CASSLWSVGLAGSSSYNEQFF; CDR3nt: TGTGCCAGCAGTTTATGGTCCGTCGGACTAGCGGGATCAAGCTCCTACAATGAGCAGTTCTTC
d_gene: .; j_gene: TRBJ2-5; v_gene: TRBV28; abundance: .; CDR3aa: CASSLYSAPGAETQYF; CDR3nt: TGTGCCAGCAGTTTATATAGCGCCCCGGGCGCGGAGACCCAGTACTTC
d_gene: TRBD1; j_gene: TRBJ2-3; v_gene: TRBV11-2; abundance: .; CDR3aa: CASRRPGTGADTQYF; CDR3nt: TGTGCCAGCAGGCGTCCCGGGACAGGGGCAGATACGCAGTATTTT
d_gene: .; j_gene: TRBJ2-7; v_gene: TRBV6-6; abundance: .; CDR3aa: CASSTGNEQYF; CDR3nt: TGTGCCAGCAGTACCGGGAACGAGCAGTACTTC
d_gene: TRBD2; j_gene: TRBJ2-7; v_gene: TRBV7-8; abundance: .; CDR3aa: CASSSRALAGAHEQYF; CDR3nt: TGTGCCAGCAGCTCGCGGGCACTAGCGGGAGCTCACGAGCAGTACTTC
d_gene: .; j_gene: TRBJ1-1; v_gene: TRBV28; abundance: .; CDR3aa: CASSLGRADLNTEAFF; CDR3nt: TGTGCCAGCAGTTTGGGGAGGGCGGACCTGAACACTGAAGCTTTCTTT
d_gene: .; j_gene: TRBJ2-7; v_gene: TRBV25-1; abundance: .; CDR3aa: CASSASYQQYF; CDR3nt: TGTGCCAGCAGTGCCTCTTATCAGCAGTACTTC
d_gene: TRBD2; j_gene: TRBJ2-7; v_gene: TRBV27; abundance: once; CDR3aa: CASSLWSHREVAGEQYF; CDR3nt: TGTGCCAGCAGTTTATGGAGCCACAGGGAGGTAGCGGGGGAGCAGTACTTC
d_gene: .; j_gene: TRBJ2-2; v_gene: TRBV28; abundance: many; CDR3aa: CASRRQGGPGELFF; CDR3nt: TGTGCCAGCAGACGCCAGGGAGGCCCCGGGGAGCTGTTTTTT
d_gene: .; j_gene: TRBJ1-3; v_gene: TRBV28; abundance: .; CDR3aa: CASSLSWGTFTGNTIYF; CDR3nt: TGTGCCAGCAGCCTCTCTTGGGGTACGTTTACTGGAAACACCATATATTTT